This T cell receptor (beta chain) stems from a study of blood T cell repertoires in COVID-19. Study-level background: Both acute and convalescent COVID-19 samples were obtained from the United States, Italy and Spain.

This CDR3 is 15 amino acids long. Trimming at V came to 6 bases and at J to 5 bases, leaving 10 bases not matched to a gene. Germline-derived CDR1 and CDR2 are LNHDA and SQIVND (reference sequence). Method: immunoSEQ multiplex PCR; TCRdb's copy keeps in-frame clones and lacks some. The sample gives approximately 100,000 clones, around 84% of which show up once; approximately 27% is in the top ten. The sequence derives from a man aged 55 to 70 with acute or convalescent COVID-19. Sequencing was done on a sample of peripheral blood. The chain has TRBV19 and TRBJ2-7, with 10 bases that match TRBD1. The CDR3 loop reads CASSQDRGRWDEQYF. As DNA, the CDR3 is TGTGCCAGTAGCCAGGACAGGGGGAGATGGGACGAGCAGTACTTC.